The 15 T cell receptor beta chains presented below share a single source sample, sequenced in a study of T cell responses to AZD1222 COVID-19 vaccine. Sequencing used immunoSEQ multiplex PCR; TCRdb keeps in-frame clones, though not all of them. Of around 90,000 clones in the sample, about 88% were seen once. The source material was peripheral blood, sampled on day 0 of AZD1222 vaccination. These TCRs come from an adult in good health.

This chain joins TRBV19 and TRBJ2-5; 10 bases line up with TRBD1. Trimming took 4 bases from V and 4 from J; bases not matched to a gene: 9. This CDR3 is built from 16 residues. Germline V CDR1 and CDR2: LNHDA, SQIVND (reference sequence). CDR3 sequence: CASSTDHGQGGETQYF. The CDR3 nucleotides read TGTGCCAGTAGTACCGACCACGGACAGGGGGGAGAGACCCAGTACTTC. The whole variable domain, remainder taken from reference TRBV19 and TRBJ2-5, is DGGITQSPKYLFRKEGQNVTLSCEQNLNHDAMYWYRQDPGQGLRLIYYSQIVNDFQKGDIAEGYSVSREKKESFPLTVTSAQKNPTAFYLCASSTDHGQGGETQYFGPGTRLLVL.

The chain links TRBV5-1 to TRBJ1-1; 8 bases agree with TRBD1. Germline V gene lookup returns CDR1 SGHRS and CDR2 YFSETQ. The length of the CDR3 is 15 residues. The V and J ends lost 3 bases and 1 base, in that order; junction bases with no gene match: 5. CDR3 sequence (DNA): TGCGCCAGCAGCTCCCCGACAGGGGAGAACACTGAAGCTTTCTTT. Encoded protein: CASSSPTGENTEAFF.

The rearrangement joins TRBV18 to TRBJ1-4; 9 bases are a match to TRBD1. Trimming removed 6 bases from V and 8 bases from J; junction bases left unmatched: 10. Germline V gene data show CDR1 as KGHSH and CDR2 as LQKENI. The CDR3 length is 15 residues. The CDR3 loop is CASSLGTGSVEKLFF. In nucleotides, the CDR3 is TGTGCCAGCTCCCTAGGGACAGGGAGTGTCGAAAAACTGTTTTTT.

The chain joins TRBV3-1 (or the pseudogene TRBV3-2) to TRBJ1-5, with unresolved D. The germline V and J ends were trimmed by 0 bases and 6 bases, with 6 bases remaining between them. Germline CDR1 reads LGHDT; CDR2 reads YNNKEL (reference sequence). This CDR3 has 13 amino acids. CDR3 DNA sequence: TGTGCCAGCAGCCAAGATCATGCTCAGCCCCAGCATTTT. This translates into CASSQDHAQPQHF.

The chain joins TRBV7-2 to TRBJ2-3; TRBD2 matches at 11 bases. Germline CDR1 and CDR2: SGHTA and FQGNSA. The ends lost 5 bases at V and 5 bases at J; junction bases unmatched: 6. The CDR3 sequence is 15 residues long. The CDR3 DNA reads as TGTGCCAGCAGCCTGACTAGCGGGGACGGAGATACGCAGTATTTT. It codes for CASSLTSGDGDTQYF.

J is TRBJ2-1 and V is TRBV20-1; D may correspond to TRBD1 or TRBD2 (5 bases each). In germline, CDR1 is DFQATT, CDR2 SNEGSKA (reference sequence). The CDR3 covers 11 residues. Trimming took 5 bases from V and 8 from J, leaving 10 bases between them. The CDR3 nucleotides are TGCAGTGCTCCCGGGACCCATGAGCAGTTCTTC. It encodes CSAPGTHEQFF.

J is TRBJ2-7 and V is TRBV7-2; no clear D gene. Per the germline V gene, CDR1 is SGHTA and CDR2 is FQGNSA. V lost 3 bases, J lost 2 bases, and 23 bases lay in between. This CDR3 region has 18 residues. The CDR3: CASSLGLAATPQTYEQYF. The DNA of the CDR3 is TGTGCCAGCAGCTTGGGTTTGGCAGCAACGCCTCAAACCTACGAGCAGTACTTC.

The CDR3 bases are TGTGCCAGCAGCTACCTAGCGGACACAGATACGCAGTATTTT. This translates into CASSYLADTDTQYF. The chain combines TRBV2 with TRBJ2-3; 7 bases match TRBD2. CDR3 length equals 14 residues. V lost 6 bases to trimming and J lost 2 bases; unmatched junction nucleotides: 5. The V gene's germline CDR1 is SNHLY and CDR2 FYNNEI.

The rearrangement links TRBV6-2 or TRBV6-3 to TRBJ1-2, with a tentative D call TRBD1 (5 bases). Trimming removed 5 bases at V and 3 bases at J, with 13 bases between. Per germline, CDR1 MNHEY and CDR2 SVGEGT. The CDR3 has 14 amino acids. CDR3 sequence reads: CASSPRGTHYGYTF. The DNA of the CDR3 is TGTGCCAGCAGTCCAAGAGGGACCCACTATGGCTACACCTTC.

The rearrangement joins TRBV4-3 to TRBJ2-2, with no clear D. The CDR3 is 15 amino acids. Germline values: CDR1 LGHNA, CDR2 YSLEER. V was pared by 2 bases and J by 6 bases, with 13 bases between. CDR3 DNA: TGCGCCAGCAGCCAATTGACCTCCCGGGCCGGGGAGCTGTTTTTT. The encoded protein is CASSQLTSRAGELFF.

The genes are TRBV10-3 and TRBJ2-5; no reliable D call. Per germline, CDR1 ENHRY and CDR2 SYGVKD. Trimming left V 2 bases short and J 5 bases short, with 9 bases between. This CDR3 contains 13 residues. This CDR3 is CAISETAWETQYF. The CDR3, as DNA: TGTGCCATCAGTGAGACGGCTTGGGAGACCCAGTACTTC.

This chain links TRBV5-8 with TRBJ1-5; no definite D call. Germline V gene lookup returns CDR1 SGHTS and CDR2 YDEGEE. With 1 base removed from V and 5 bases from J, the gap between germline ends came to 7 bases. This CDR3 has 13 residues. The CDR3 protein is CASSLTRDQPQHF. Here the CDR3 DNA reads TGTGCCAGCAGCTTGACGAGGGATCAGCCCCAGCATTTT.

The CDR3 nucleotides are TGTGCCAGCAGCACCTTTGACAGGGAGAACACTGAAGCTTTCTTT. Its translation: CASSTFDRENTEAFF. The chain uses TRBV5-4 and TRBJ1-1, with 7 bases fitting TRBD1. This CDR3 is 15 amino acids long. Germline V gene data show CDR1 as SGHNT and CDR2 as YYREEE (reference sequence). V dropped 4 bases and J dropped 1; count of bases not matched to a gene: 7.

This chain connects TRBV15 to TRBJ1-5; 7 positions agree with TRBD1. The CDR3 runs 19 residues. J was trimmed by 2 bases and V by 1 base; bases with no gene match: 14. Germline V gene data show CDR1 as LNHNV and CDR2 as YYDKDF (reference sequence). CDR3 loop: CATSRADWEPGQRNQPQHF. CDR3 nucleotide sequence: TGTGCCACCAGCAGAGCTGATTGGGAACCGGGACAGCGCAATCAGCCCCAGCATTTT.

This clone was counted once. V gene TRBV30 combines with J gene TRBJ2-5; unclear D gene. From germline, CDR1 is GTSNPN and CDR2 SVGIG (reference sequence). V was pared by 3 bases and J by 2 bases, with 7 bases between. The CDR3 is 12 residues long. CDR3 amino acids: CAWSERQETQYF. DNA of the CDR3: TGTGCCTGGAGCGAGAGACAAGAGACCCAGTACTTC.